The 18 T cell receptor beta chains below were found in one sample sequenced in a study of OX40 agonist ivuxolimab in advanced cancers. Only in-frame clones appear in the TCRdb table, and some are missing; sequencing was by immunoSEQ multiplex PCR. The data show 70,000 to 85,000 clones, about 87% seen once. The source material was CD4+ or CD8+ T cells sorted from blood, sampled in a trial of the OX40 agonist ivuxolimab. Receptors originate from an adult with an advanced solid tumor such as melanoma, head and neck, liver or kidney cancer.

The chain uses TRBV10-2 and TRBJ2-3; 7 bases match TRBD2. CDR1 WSHSY and CDR2 SAAADI come from the germline V gene. V shed 2 bases and J 0 bases; nucleotides not matched to a gene: 2. There are 15 residues in the CDR3. The CDR3 reads CASSEVGGSTDTQYF. CDR3 coding DNA: TGCGCCAGCAGTGAGGTCGGGGGGAGCACAGATACGCAGTATTTT.

The chain employs TRBV7-9 and TRBJ2-3; TRBD1 might be the D (5 bases). Trimming took 3 bases from V and 3 from J, leaving 13 bases between them. Germline CDR1 SEHNR, CDR2 FQNEAQ (reference sequence). This CDR3 region has 15 residues. The CDR3 loop is CASSLWGPDTDTQYF. As DNA, the CDR3 is TGTGCCAGCAGCTTGTGGGGCCCTGATACAGATACGCAGTATTTT.

The chain recombines TRBV11-3 with TRBJ2-5; D is undetermined. CDR1 and CDR2 from the germline V gene are SGHNT and YENEEA. This CDR3 contains 14 residues. V was cut by 1 base and J by 5 bases, with 11 bases left in between. The CDR3 reads CASSLARSAETQYF. CDR3 bases: TGTGCCAGCAGCTTAGCCCGATCTGCGGAGACCCAGTACTTC.

The V gene is TRBV28, the J gene TRBJ2-1; possibly TRBD1 or TRBD2 for D (5 bases each). Germline assignment: CDR1 MDHEN and CDR2 SYDVKM. The CDR3 covers 13 residues. The ends were cut back, 6 bases at V and 12 bases at J, with 18 bases in the middle. The chain's CDR3 is CASSSSGGPRQFF. Written as DNA, the CDR3 is TGTGCCAGCAGCTCTTCTGGGGGACCGAGGCAGTTCTTC.

The genes are TRBV6-5 and TRBJ1-5, with D unresolved. Per the germline V gene, CDR1 is MNHEY and CDR2 is SVGAGI. CDR3 length: 15 residues. The germline V and J ends were trimmed by 6 bases and 5 bases, with 17 bases remaining between them. Written as DNA, the CDR3 is TGTGCCAGCAGCCGGAGGGCCAGCACTTATCAGCCCCAGCATTTT. Translated, it gives CASSRRASTYQPQHF.

The chain combines TRBV11-2 with TRBJ1-1; the D is unclear. Germline V CDR1 and CDR2: SGHAT, FQNNGV. Trimming removed 2 bases at V and 5 bases at J, with 12 bases between. The CDR3 is 14 residues long. CDR3 region: CASSLTNSGTEAFF. DNA for the CDR3: TGTGCCAGCAGCTTAACGAACAGCGGGACTGAAGCTTTCTTT. The complete variable domain, with remaining parts taken from reference TRBV11-2 and TRBJ1-1, reads EAGVAQSPRYKIIEKRQSVAFWCNPISGHATLYWYQQILGQGPKLLIQFQNNGVVDDSQLPKDRFSAERLKGVDSTLKIQPAKLEDSAVYLCASSLTNSGTEAFFGQGTRLTVV.

The chain couples TRBV7-9 to TRBJ2-7; maybe TRBD1 (6 bases). Trimming shortened V by 4 bases and J by 1 base, and 11 bases separated the two germline ends. From germline, CDR1 is SEHNR and CDR2 FQNEAQ (reference sequence). This CDR3 is built from 14 residues. As DNA, the CDR3 is TGTGCCAGCAGCTCGACAGGTACTTCCTACGAGCAGTACTTC. Amino acid sequence: CASSSTGTSYEQYF.

This chain links TRBV11-3 with TRBJ2-3; unclear D gene. Germline CDR1 and CDR2: SGHNT and YENEEA. The V end lost 3 bases, the J end lost 6 bases, and 10 bases lay between the germline ends. The CDR3 has 13 residues. The CDR3 here is CASSFYLTDTQYF. As DNA, the CDR3 is TGTGCCAGCAGCTTTTACCTCACGGATACGCAGTATTTT.

The chain employs TRBV6-5 and TRBJ1-1; D not certain. Germline V CDR1 and CDR2: MNHEY, SVGAGI. The CDR3 loop spans 15 amino acids. V lost 0 bases and J lost 3, with 11 bases in between. CDR3 protein: CASSYSFGVYTEAFF. The CDR3 bases are TGTGCCAGCAGTTACTCGTTCGGGGTGTACACTGAAGCTTTCTTT.

The genes are TRBV25-1 and TRBJ2-5; 7 positions agree with TRBD2. The CDR3 extends over 13 amino acids. J lost 2 bases, V lost 6 bases, and 3 bases had no gene match. The germline gives CDR1 MGHDK, CDR2 SYGVNS. CDR3 sequence reads: CASRRGTQETQYF. In nucleotides, the CDR3 is TGTGCCAGCAGGCGGGGGACTCAAGAGACCCAGTACTTC.

This chain links TRBV7-9 with TRBJ2-7; D gene ambiguous. This CDR3 contains 12 residues. Germline CDR1 is SEHNR and CDR2 is FQNEAQ (reference sequence). The V end lost 3 bases, the J end lost 4 bases, and 7 bases lay between the germline ends. The CDR3 DNA reads TGTGCCAGCAGCTTTGAAGGGTACGAGCAGTACTTC. It yields the protein CASSFEGYEQYF. Combining the CDR3 with reference TRBV7-9 and TRBJ2-7 gives the whole variable domain DTGVSQNPRHKITKRGQNVTFRCDPISEHNRLYWYRQTLGQGPEFLTYFQNEAQLEKSRLLSDRFSAERPKGSFSTLEIQRTEQGDSAMYLCASSFEGYEQYFGPGTRLTVT.

The chain links TRBV9 to TRBJ2-4; D remains ambiguous. The V gene's germline CDR1 is SGDLS and CDR2 YYNGEE. The CDR3 is 17 amino acids. V was cut by 2 bases and J by 3 bases, with 18 bases left in between. CDR3 bases: TGTGCCAGCAGCGTCCTAGATTCGGCCACCCTCAAAAACATTCAGTACTTC. The encoded protein is CASSVLDSATLKNIQYF.

This clone turned up a few times. The chain links TRBV7-9 to TRBJ2-3, with 7 bases that match TRBD2. The CDR3 has 16 residues. Germline CDR1 and CDR2: SEHNR and FQNEAQ (reference sequence). V shed 3 bases, J shed 3 bases, and the junction held 9 bases outside the gene matches. The CDR3 sequence is CASSFAAGTRTDTQYF. DNA of the CDR3: TGTGCCAGCAGCTTCGCAGCGGGAACCAGGACAGATACGCAGTATTTT.

The rearrangement uses TRBV5-4 and TRBJ2-7; 9 positions agree with TRBD2. Germline values: CDR1 SGHNT, CDR2 YYREEE (reference sequence). Germline trimming cut 2 bases from V and 4 bases from J; bases unmatched to any gene: 13. The CDR3 has 17 residues. The CDR3, as DNA: TGTGCCAGCAGCTTCTGGTTGGGGATAGCGGGAGCGTACGAGCAGTACTTC. Translated, it gives CASSFWLGIAGAYEQYF.

The V and J genes are TRBV27 and TRBJ2-7, with a possible D match to TRBD1 (6 bases). Germline-derived CDR1 and CDR2 are MNHEY and SMNVEV (reference sequence). With 5 bases removed from V and 0 bases from J, the gap between germline ends came to 11 bases. The CDR3 runs 14 residues. CDR3 sequence reads: CASSNDRLSYEQYF. The CDR3 DNA sequence: TGTGCCAGCAGTAACGACAGGCTCTCCTACGAGCAGTACTTC.

The chain is built from TRBV5-4 and TRBJ2-3; 7 nucleotides line up with TRBD2. Trimming at V came to 2 bases and at J to 2 bases, leaving 5 bases not matched to a gene. Germline V CDR1 and CDR2: SGHNT, YYREEE (reference sequence). The CDR3 contains 15 residues. CDR3 in DNA: TGTGCCAGCAGCTTTCCGGGAGGATTCACAGATACGCAGTATTTT. Amino acids: CASSFPGGFTDTQYF.

This chain links TRBV11-1 with TRBJ1-2; D gene uncertain. Germline V gives CDR1 SGHAT, CDR2 FQDESV (reference sequence). The V end was cut by 2 bases, the J end by 8 bases, with 15 bases between. The CDR3 is 14 residues long. The CDR3 DNA is TGTGCCAGCAGCTTAAGTGTCCACCGTGAAGGCTACACCTTC. This sequence encodes CASSLSVHREGYTF.

The sample holds a few counts of this clone. CDR3 sequence (DNA): TGCGCCAGCAGCCAAGAGGCCGCGACAGGGGTTTCACCCCTCCACTTT. Translating gives CASSQEAATGVSPLHF. The chain uses TRBV4-3 and TRBJ1-6; the match to TRBD1 covers 8 bases. After removal of 0 bases from V and 9 bases from J, the junction contained 7 bases not matched to a gene. The CDR3 contains 16 residues. The germline CDR1 and CDR2 sequences are LGHNA and YSLEER.